This passage covers 16 T cell receptor beta chains from one sample sequenced in a study of T cell changes during pregnancy in multiple sclerosis. Here immunoSEQ multiplex PCR was the method, and the copy in TCRdb shows in-frame clones only, minus some. In the table there are around 100,000 clones, 92% of which are singletons. Sequences were derived from peripheral blood, sampled after pregnancy. These receptors all come from a female donor with multiple sclerosis, enrolled in a pregnancy study.

The chain employs TRBV28 and TRBJ1-3; D gene ambiguous. Germline lookup yields CDR1 MDHEN and CDR2 SYDVKM. This CDR3 spans 15 amino acids. V was pared by 5 bases and J by 8 bases, with 19 bases between. The CDR3 coding sequence is TGTGCCAGCAGTGAATGGCGCGGGCAAAGGCACACCATATATTTT. It encodes CASSEWRGQRHTIYF.

The chain uses TRBV6-6 and TRBJ1-1, with TRBD1 matching 7 bases. Per the germline V gene, CDR1 is MNHNY and CDR2 is SVGAGI (reference sequence). V was pared by 6 bases and J by 6 bases, with 10 bases of the junction left unmatched. This CDR3 is built from 14 residues. The CDR3 bases are TGTGCCAGCAGAGGGACAGCCCATGCGGCTGAAGCTTTCTTT. Encoded protein: CASRGTAHAAEAFF.

The chain recombines TRBV19 with TRBJ1-1, with 8 bases that match TRBD1. CDR1 and CDR2 from the germline V gene are LNHDA and SQIVND (reference sequence). V lost 9 bases to trimming and J lost 3 bases; unmatched junction nucleotides: 15. The CDR3 loop spans 16 amino acids. CDR3 in amino acids: CASRARDRGLYTEAFF. The CDR3, as DNA: TGTGCCAGCCGTGCCCGAGACAGGGGACTATACACTGAAGCTTTCTTT.

The rearrangement uses TRBV30 and TRBJ1-3; 9 bases line up with TRBD1. Per germline, CDR1 GTSNPN and CDR2 SVGIG (reference sequence). CDR3 length: 17 residues. V trimming: 3 bases; J trimming: 1 base; junction bases outside the gene matches: 10. CDR3 in DNA: TGTGCCTGGAGACAATACAGGGGGCTACCTTCTGGAAACACCATATATTTT. This encodes CAWRQYRGLPSGNTIYF.

The chain couples TRBV9 to TRBJ1-2; 10 bases line up with TRBD1. Per the germline V gene, CDR1 is SGDLS and CDR2 is YYNGEE. The CDR3 covers 15 residues. J gave up 0 bases and V 3 bases, and 2 bases lay outside the gene matches. CDR3: CASSADRGPNYGYTF. CDR3 bases: TGTGCCAGCAGCGCCGACAGGGGGCCTAACTATGGCTACACCTTC.

In its sample, this clone was seen once. This chain joins TRBV4-3 and TRBJ1-1; TRBD1 agrees at 8 bases. The V gene end was trimmed by 4 bases and the J gene end by 5 bases; junction bases not matched to a gene: 6. The V gene's germline CDR1 is LGHNA and CDR2 YSLEER. The CDR3 has 14 amino acids. CDR3 in DNA: TGCGCCAGCAGCCGACTAACAGGGGGAACTGAAGCTTTCTTT. It specifies CASSRLTGGTEAFF.

The chain joins TRBV6-5 to TRBJ2-1, with a possible D match to TRBD2 (5 bases). This CDR3 has 15 amino acids. V was cut by 0 bases and J by 3 bases, with 9 bases left in between. Germline V lookup: CDR1 MNHEY, CDR2 SVGAGI. CDR3 protein: CASSYSGVSYNEQFF. The CDR3 DNA reads as TGTGCCAGCAGTTACTCCGGGGTCAGCTACAATGAGCAGTTCTTC.

J is TRBJ1-1 and V is TRBV10-3; a weak D match, TRBD1 (6 bases). The CDR3 has 14 residues. The germline V gene has CDR1 ENHRY and CDR2 SYGVKD. CDR3 loop: CACQKRTGLAEAFF. In DNA form, the CDR3 reads TGTGCTTGTCAAAAACGTACAGGGCTGGCTGAAGCTTTCTTT.

This sequence joins TRBV19 and TRBJ2-7; D is possibly TRBD2 (6 bases). This CDR3 is 13 amino acids long. Trimming removed 1 base at V and 5 bases at J, with 9 bases between. From germline, CDR1 is LNHDA and CDR2 SQIVND (reference sequence). The DNA for the CDR3 is TGTGCCAGTAGTATAGGAGGGAGGAACGAGCAGTACTTC. Encoded protein: CASSIGGRNEQYF. Based on the CDR3 plus reference TRBV19 and TRBJ2-7, the full variable domain is DGGITQSPKYLFRKEGQNVTLSCEQNLNHDAMYWYRQDPGQGLRLIYYSQIVNDFQKGDIAEGYSVSREKKESFPLTVTSAQKNPTAFYLCASSIGGRNEQYFGPGTRLTVT.

The rearrangement joins TRBV7-8 to TRBJ1-5; D unclear. The CDR3 covers 16 residues. CDR1 and CDR2 (germline): SGHVS, FQNEAQ. V was pared by 4 bases and J by 2 bases, with 15 bases between. The CDR3 DNA follows: TGTGCCAGCAGCTCCTCTAAGTGGTACGGCAATCAGCCCCAGCATTTT. Encoded protein: CASSSSKWYGNQPQHF.

The chain carries TRBV27 and TRBJ2-7; D may be TRBD1 (6 bases). Germline V CDR1 and CDR2: MNHEY, SMNVEV (reference sequence). This CDR3 spans 14 amino acids. V was clipped by 8 bases and J by 0 bases, with 14 bases between them. CDR3 loop: CASLPHRASYEQYF. DNA for the CDR3: TGTGCCAGCCTCCCTCACAGGGCCTCCTACGAGCAGTACTTC.

The chain employs TRBV19 and TRBJ1-1; D gene ambiguous. The CDR3 sequence is 12 residues long. The germline gives CDR1 LNHDA, CDR2 SQIVND (reference sequence). Trimming removed 4 bases from V and 0 bases from J, with 3 bases in between. The CDR3 spells CASSNMNTEAFF. In DNA form, the CDR3 reads TGTGCCAGTAGTAACATGAACACTGAAGCTTTCTTT.

This clone showed up just once. The genes are TRBV5-6 and TRBJ2-6, with D perhaps TRBD2 (6 bases). V was clipped by 1 base and J by 6 bases, with 11 bases between them. The V gene's germline CDR1 is SGHDT and CDR2 YYEEEE. The CDR3 is made up of 15 amino acids. The CDR3, as DNA: TGTGCCAGCAGCTTGCCGGGGGTAGAGGCCAACGTCCTGACTTTC. Residues: CASSLPGVEANVLTF.

This clone came up once. V and J are TRBV7-2 and TRBJ1-1; D is uncertain. The germline V gene encodes CDR1 SGHTA and CDR2 FQGNSA. The CDR3 length is 13 residues. The germline V and J ends were trimmed by 6 bases and 8 bases, with 16 bases remaining between them. The chain's CDR3 is CASSPAGPKEAFF. The CDR3 DNA reads as TGTGCCAGCAGTCCCGCGGGCCCAAAAGAAGCTTTCTTT.

The chain combines TRBV7-6 with TRBJ1-4; 11 bases fit TRBD1. V lost 1 base and J lost 8; bases outside the gene matches: 12. The germline gives CDR1 SGHVS, CDR2 FNYEAQ. CDR3 length: 18 residues. CDR3 sequence reads: CASSLDPGTGGSLEKLFF. The CDR3 DNA reads as TGTGCCAGCAGCTTAGACCCCGGGACAGGGGGAAGTTTGGAAAAACTGTTTTTT.

V gene TRBV11-3 combines with J gene TRBJ1-2; D is unresolved. Trimming removed 5 bases from V and 2 bases from J, with 12 bases in between. The length of the CDR3 is 14 residues. Germline CDR1 SGHNT, CDR2 YENEEA. CDR3 region: CASSASTVNYGYTF. Here the CDR3 DNA reads TGTGCCAGCAGCGCCAGCACAGTAAACTATGGCTACACCTTC.